This T cell receptor (beta chain) is from a study of T cells in Graves' hyperthyroidism and ophthalmopathy (dated by TCRdb to 2018 to 2020). Some background on the complete study: Peripheral blood samples were taken at the time of initial diagnosis, prior to any treatment. TCR V-J signatures able to tell the groups apart were searched for in a discovery cohort of 100 patients, of whom approximately 40 had Graves' ophthalmopathy and about 60 had stable Graves' hyperthyroidism. An independent validation cohort of under 20 hyperthyroidism patients and approximately 16 patients who later progressed to ophthalmopathy tested prospective prediction of ophthalmopathy. The 100 discovery patients were divided at random into training and test sets in a 7:3 ratio. The study also compared thyroid tissue and blood T-cell repertoires from several Graves' hyperthyroidism patients. Once sampling was done, hyperthyroidism patients were given methimazole at a starting dose of 30 mg daily, whereas ophthalmopathy patients were given high-dose intravenous methylprednisolone. The paper reports TCR Vbeta CDR3 sequencing of 140 or so peripheral blood samples: some 44 ophthalmopathy, 70 to 85 hyperthyroidism and around 17 progressor patients.

CDR1 and CDR2, looked up from the germline V gene, are SGHAT and FQNNGV. Its CDR3 holds 16 amino acids, cysteine through phenylalanine. The CDR3 DNA has 48 bases and is translated from base 1. V and J lose 7 bases and 4 bases, and a span of 19 bases separates them. TCR beta CDR3 regions were amplified from RNA transcripts. The first round of RT-PCR for the TCR CDR3 was performed with the HTBI primer set and the Qiagen OneStep RT-PCR kit. The libraries were constructed in a second round of multiplex PCR and then size-selected and purified. Libraries were sequenced paired-end with 100 bp reads on an Illumina HiSeq2000. The authors' analysis ran thus. SOAPnuke was used to process the raw data, removing reads that contained adapters or uncalled bases, had a mean Phred below 15, or lacked an exact match to the constant primer or identifier. COPE v1.2.5 was used to merge high-quality paired reads, and clonotypes were defined as unique nucleotide sequences. MiTCR v1.1 was used to align clonotypes to the IMGT TRBV, TRBD and TRBJ reference segments. Only V-J combinations with frequency above 0.0001, covering about 99% of repertoires, were analysed. A TCS score was defined as the ratio of F50 (clonal expansion) to E x V (chaos), with BLOSUM62-based TCRdist applied between CDR3 peptides within each V-J. Welch's t-statistics and random forest reduced 500 to 550 V-J features to 10 to 15, which were used in a naive Bayes classifier (R e1071). The Morisita-Horn index was used to measure how similar the thyroid and blood repertoires were. TCRdb reran the public reads through fastp at Q25 and MiXCR, keeping productive beta chains. When rows share a CDR3 protein, they turn into one entry using the most common DNA and genes. TCRdb's processing, not the authors' own work, is the source of the V and J calls. This sample has 20,000 to 30,000 distinct CDR3 sequences in its table, and approximately 49% of those were observed once. The ten largest clones take up less than 30% of the sample.

Hyperthyroidism patients were newly diagnosed, with disease duration under 2 months, and aged 18 to 65 years. Exclusion was applied to patients with uncontrolled infections, other autoimmune diseases, pregnancy or lactation. Clinical symptoms, serum thyroxine and TRAb, thyroid ultrasound, and orbital computed tomography formed the basis for the diagnoses. For progressor patients, blood was drawn at the first diagnosis of hyperthyroidism, before any ophthalmopathy symptoms had appeared. Ficoll-Paque density gradient centrifugation was used to isolate PBMCs from approximately 10 ml of fresh peripheral blood. Progressor patients were first diagnosed with Graves' hyperthyroidism and then developed ophthalmopathy during follow-up. Total RNA was extracted with Trizol reagent, and quality was checked on an Agilent 2100 Bioanalyzer. This clonotype was picked up many times. No antigen is known for it. Per-base quality was not reported, and no clone a single base away is much larger than it.

Study-wide findings and limitations: In validation, progression to ophthalmopathy was predicted by the model with around 70% sensitivity and 72.22% specificity, a median of approximately 7.1 months before onset. Ophthalmopathy was separated from stable hyperthyroidism by a 13 V-J signature model, with over 85% sensitivity and 81% to 82% specificity obtained in cross-validation and 80%/75% obtained in testing. Most expanded thyroid clonotypes (frequency above 0.001) were also detected in blood, a finding suggesting that blood repertoires may reflect thyroid immune responses. No statistical method was used to set the sample size in advance, and investigators knew the group allocation.

The rearranged chain carries TRBV11-2 and TRBJ1-4; the D gene is perhaps TRBD1, on 5 matching bases. Input material: blood. The sequence derives from a woman between 40 and 55 years old with Graves' hyperthyroidism that later progressed to Graves' ophthalmopathy. The nucleotide sequence is given as TGTGCCAGCACTCAACAGTCCGGGGGAAATAATGAAAAACTGTTTTTT. Its coded protein is CASTQQSGGNNEKLFF.